Listed below are T cell receptor beta chains from one sample, sequenced in a study of blood T cells in healthy people across ages. TCRdb recomputed calls from the 5' RACE reads with MiXCR, one row per CDR3 protein. The sample has about 760,000 distinct CDR3 sequences, about 56% seen once. Material: blood. These receptor sequences come from a man aged 35 to 55 in good health. CDR3s include the opening cysteine and the closing phenylalanine or tryptophan.

j_call,v_call,cdr3_aa
TRBJ2-5,TRBV29-1,CSAGQGWEETQYF
TRBJ1-2,TRBV9,CASSVGTDGYTF
TRBJ2-3,TRBV9,CASSPRVAGSTDTQYF
TRBJ2-1,TRBV6-1,CASRVSGSYNEQFF
TRBJ2-6,TRBV29-1,CSVDPSGANVLTF
TRBJ2-5,TRBV9,CASSVFQGQRGETQYF
.,TRBV7-9,CASSLGRPGGETQYF
.,TRBV7-7,CASSLKAGGRDEQFF
.,TRBV4-1,CASSQELAGVYNEQYF
TRBJ1-6,TRBV4-3,CASSQEAGRNSPLHF
TRBJ2-3,TRBV4-2,CASSQTSGNTDTKYF
TRBJ2-7,TRBV5-1,CASRTQPGGYEQYF
TRBJ2-3,TRBV5-6,CASSLGVGGRDTQYF
TRBJ2-3,TRBV10-2,CASSEVAKDTQYF
TRBJ2-5,TRBV3-1,CASSHEGTYNYAQYF
TRBJ2-3,TRBV6-7,CASCTDTQYF
TRBJ2-5,TRBV9,CASSAILQETQYF
.,TRBV20-1,CITVTKETQYF
TRBJ2-3,TRBV12-3/TRBV12-4,CASSLAGGGPTDTQYF
TRBJ2-7,TRBV7-2,CASSGTGTGWSYEQYF
TRBJ1-2,TRBV12-3/TRBV12-4,CATSPLARTGPNYGYTF
TRBJ1-5,TRBV27,CASSQSNQPQHF
TRBJ2-5,TRBV3-1,CASSRDGTPGQYF
TRBJ2-4,TRBV4-2,CASSQTTSGGRNIQYF
TRBJ1-6,TRBV20-1,CSARDPQGASSPLHF
TRBJ2-6,TRBV15,CATSRDSGAGANVLTF